This is a list of T cell receptor beta chains from one sample in a study of blood T cell repertoires in COVID-19. Some clones are missing from TCRdb's copy, which holds only in-frame ones; the method was immunoSEQ multiplex PCR. The sample lists around 99,000 clones; 75% to 95% were seen once. The sample consisted of peripheral blood. The receptors shown here come from a man aged 50 to 60 with acute or convalescent COVID-19. CDR3s include the opening cysteine and the closing phenylalanine or tryptophan. The order of the fields is V gene, clone size, J gene, D gene, CDR3 protein, CDR3 DNA. D genes are given only for firm matches. Clone size is not always given. Where it is, it says once, few, many or a class for expanded clones.

V: TRBV6-5; size: .; J: TRBJ2-7; D: TRBD1; CDR3: CASRGVQGAREQYF; DNA: TGTGCCAGCAGAGGGGTACAGGGGGCGCGCGAGCAGTACTTC
V: TRBV7-9; size: .; J: TRBJ2-3; D: TRBD1; CDR3: CASSWGQGEADTQYF; DNA: TGTGCCAGCAGCTGGGGACAGGGGGAGGCAGATACGCAGTATTTT
V: TRBV4-1; size: .; J: TRBJ1-2; D: .; CDR3: CASSQDQGVDYGYTF; DNA: TGCGCCAGCAGCCAAGACCAAGGGGTGGACTATGGCTACACCTTC
V: TRBV5-8; size: .; J: TRBJ1-1; D: .; CDR3: CASSLGGDMNTEAFF; DNA: TGTGCCAGCAGCTTGGGTGGAGATATGAACACTGAAGCTTTCTTT
V: TRBV2; size: .; J: TRBJ1-2; D: .; CDR3: CASSERGGSGYTF; DNA: TGTGCCAGCAGCGAAAGGGGAGGTAGTGGCTACACCTTC
V: TRBV29-1; size: .; J: TRBJ2-3; D: .; CDR3: CSVEDDRMGGTDTQYF; DNA: TGCAGCGTTGAAGATGACAGAATGGGCGGCACAGATACGCAGTATTTT
V: TRBV10-3; size: .; J: TRBJ1-2; D: TRBD1; CDR3: CAIWQGASYTF; DNA: TGTGCCATCTGGCAGGGGGCTAGCTACACCTTC
V: TRBV10-2; size: few; J: TRBJ2-7; D: .; CDR3: CASSAGGGYEQYF; DNA: TGCGCCAGCAGCGCAGGGGGAGGCTACGAGCAGTACTTC
V: TRBV2; size: .; J: TRBJ2-5; D: TRBD2; CDR3: CASSDGQGGQETQYF; DNA: TGTGCCAGCAGTGACGGTCAGGGAGGGCAAGAGACCCAGTACTTC
V: TRBV2; size: .; J: TRBJ2-2; D: TRBD2; CDR3: CASSVTSGATGELFF; DNA: TGTGCCAGCAGTGTCACTAGCGGGGCCACCGGGGAGCTGTTTTTT
V: TRBV3-1/TRBV3-2; size: .; J: TRBJ2-6; D: TRBD2; CDR3: CASSQVGQGPTSGSLPGANVLTF; DNA: TGTGCCAGCAGCCAAGTTGGACAGGGGCCGACTAGCGGGAGCCTTCCTGGGGCCAACGTCCTGACTTTC
V: TRBV24-1; size: .; J: TRBJ2-1; D: .; CDR3: CATSDPFRGGNEQFF; DNA: TGTGCCACCAGTGATCCATTCAGAGGGGGTAATGAGCAGTTCTTC
V: TRBV4-2; size: few; J: TRBJ1-1; D: .; CDR3: CASSQETAETEAFF; DNA: TGTGCCAGCAGCCAAGAGACGGCGGAGACTGAAGCTTTCTTT
V: TRBV19; size: .; J: TRBJ1-3; D: .; CDR3: CASSNPGHPSGNTIYF; DNA: TGTGCCAGTAGTAACCCGGGACACCCCTCTGGAAACACCATATATTTT
V: TRBV5-1; size: .; J: TRBJ2-5; D: TRBD2; CDR3: CASSPIAGEETQYF; DNA: TGCGCCAGCAGCCCGATAGCGGGTGAAGAGACCCAGTACTTC
V: TRBV5-5; size: .; J: TRBJ1-3; D: TRBD1; CDR3: CASSLASQGAFGNTIYF; DNA: TGTGCCAGCAGCTTGGCCTCGCAGGGGGCGTTTGGAAACACCATATATTTT
V: TRBV29-1; size: .; J: TRBJ2-5; D: TRBD1; CDR3: CSVEGTGKETQYF; DNA: TGCAGCGTTGAGGGGACAGGGAAAGAGACCCAGTACTTC
V: TRBV4-3; size: .; J: TRBJ2-1; D: TRBD2; CDR3: CASSPGPQSLAGKQFF; DNA: TGCGCCAGCAGCCCCGGCCCCCAATCTCTAGCGGGAAAGCAGTTCTTC
V: TRBV29-1; size: .; J: TRBJ2-3; D: .; CDR3: CSVDYLWDTALDTQYF; DNA: TGCAGCGTTGATTACCTCTGGGACACGGCCCTAGATACGCAGTATTTT
V: TRBV5-1; size: .; J: TRBJ2-7; D: .; CDR3: CASSLGFRSYEQYF; DNA: TGCGCCAGCAGCTTGGGGTTCAGGTCCTACGAGCAGTACTTC
V: TRBV7-9; size: .; J: TRBJ2-3; D: .; CDR3: CASSSTVSTDTQYF; DNA: TGTGCCAGCAGCTCAACAGTTAGCACAGATACGCAGTATTTT
V: TRBV18; size: .; J: TRBJ2-5; D: .; CDR3: CASSRGDQETQYF; DNA: TGTGCCAGCTCACGGGGCGACCAAGAGACCCAGTACTTC
V: TRBV4-2; size: once; J: TRBJ2-1; D: TRBD2; CDR3: CASSQDRTSGYNEQFF; DNA: TGTGCCAGCAGCCAAGATCGAACTAGCGGATACAATGAGCAGTTCTTC
V: TRBV12-3/TRBV12-4; size: .; J: TRBJ2-1; D: .; CDR3: CASSRNEPGEQFF; DNA: TGTGCCAGCAGTCGTAATGAGCCAGGGGAGCAGTTCTTC
V: TRBV6-1; size: .; J: TRBJ2-5; D: .; CDR3: CASSDIWPERVTQYF; DNA: TGTGCCAGCAGTGATATTTGGCCCGAGCGCGTGACCCAGTACTTC
V: TRBV5-6; size: .; J: TRBJ2-5; D: TRBD2; CDR3: CASSLGLAGETQYF; DNA: TGTGCCAGCAGCTTGGGACTAGCGGGGGAGACCCAGTACTTC
V: TRBV6-2/TRBV6-3; size: .; J: TRBJ2-5; D: TRBD2; CDR3: CASSPRASGQETQYF; DNA: TGTGCCAGCAGTCCCCGCGCTAGCGGACAAGAGACCCAGTACTTC
V: TRBV5-1; size: .; J: TRBJ1-1; D: .; CDR3: CASSLVLQGNTEAFF; DNA: TGCGCCAGCAGCTTGGTTCTCCAGGGGAACACTGAAGCTTTCTTT
V: TRBV5-1; size: .; J: TRBJ1-5; D: TRBD1; CDR3: CASSRGGGNQPQHF; DNA: TGCGCCAGCAGCCGAGGGGGCGGCAATCAGCCCCAGCATTTT
V: TRBV6-2/TRBV6-3; size: .; J: TRBJ1-1; D: .; CDR3: CASSYPRDTYLNTEAFF; DNA: TGTGCCAGCAGTTACCCAAGGGACACTTACCTGAACACTGAAGCTTTCTTT
V: TRBV19; size: .; J: TRBJ2-1; D: .; CDR3: CASNQQVGEQFF; DNA: TGTGCCAGTAATCAACAGGTGGGCGAGCAGTTCTTC
V: TRBV4-1; size: .; J: TRBJ1-5; D: TRBD1; CDR3: CASSQLRRGQDQPQHF; DNA: TGCGCCAGCAGCCAACTCCGCAGGGGGCAGGATCAGCCCCAGCATTTT
V: TRBV6-5; size: .; J: TRBJ2-7; D: TRBD1; CDR3: CASRGQAGEQYF; DNA: TGTGCCAGCAGGGGACAGGCTGGAGAGCAGTACTTC
V: TRBV5-1; size: few; J: TRBJ2-2; D: TRBD2; CDR3: CASSSGLAAGGELFF; DNA: TGCGCCAGCAGCTCGGGACTAGCGGCGGGCGGGGAGCTGTTTTTT
V: TRBV6-5; size: .; J: TRBJ2-5; D: TRBD2; CDR3: CASRGGETQYF; DNA: TGTGCCAGCAGGGGGGGGGAGACCCAGTACTTC
V: TRBV30; size: .; J: TRBJ1-3; D: .; CDR3: CAWGGNRRISGNTIYF; DNA: TGTGCCTGGGGGGGGAACAGGCGAATCTCTGGAAACACCATATATTTT
V: TRBV3-1/TRBV3-2; size: once; J: TRBJ2-3; D: TRBD2; CDR3: CASSPTVGLLAGGPRDTQYF; DNA: TGTGCCAGCAGCCCTACCGTAGGGTTGCTTGCGGGAGGGCCGAGAGATACGCAGTATTTT
V: TRBV11-2; size: .; J: TRBJ1-5; D: .; CDR3: CASSLGPDSNQPQHF; DNA: TGTGCCAGCAGCCTAGGGCCAGATAGCAATCAGCCCCAGCATTTT
V: TRBV5-4; size: .; J: TRBJ2-7; D: .; CDR3: CASSANSPGYEQYF; DNA: TGTGCCAGCAGCGCGAACTCCCCAGGGTACGAGCAGTACTTC
V: TRBV15; size: .; J: TRBJ1-3; D: .; CDR3: CATSRIDSGNTIYF; DNA: TGTGCCACCAGCAGGATAGACAGCGGAAACACCATATATTTT
V: TRBV29-1; size: .; J: TRBJ2-1; D: TRBD2; CDR3: CSVREQTSGEQFF; DNA: TGCAGCGTTCGGGAGCAAACTAGCGGCGAGCAGTTCTTC
V: TRBV30; size: .; J: TRBJ1-6; D: TRBD1; CDR3: CAWRPGGDSPLHF; DNA: TGTGCCTGGAGGCCAGGGGGCGATTCACCCCTCCACTTT
V: TRBV24-1; size: .; J: TRBJ2-3; D: TRBD1; CDR3: CATSDLDRGNTDTQYF; DNA: TGTGCCACCAGTGATCTAGACAGGGGTAACACAGATACGCAGTATTTT
V: TRBV27; size: .; J: TRBJ1-5; D: .; CDR3: CASLAQHF; DNA: TGTGCCAGTTTAGCCCAGCATTTT
V: TRBV7-9; size: .; J: TRBJ1-1; D: TRBD1; CDR3: CASSLDRVEPGGTEAFF; DNA: TGTGCCAGCAGCCTGGACAGGGTCGAACCGGGAGGCACTGAAGCTTTCTTT
V: TRBV5-1; size: .; J: TRBJ1-3; D: .; CDR3: CASSLAGRLDTIYF; DNA: TGCGCCAGCAGCCTCGCGGGACGCCTTGACACCATATATTTT
V: TRBV10-3; size: .; J: TRBJ1-6; D: TRBD1; CDR3: CAISGPLDRGNSPLHF; DNA: TGTGCCATCAGTGGACCCTTAGACAGGGGAAACTCACCCCTCCACTTT
V: TRBV19; size: .; J: TRBJ1-6; D: .; CDR3: CASSRSFYGGTYNSPLHF; DNA: TGTGCCAGTAGTAGGAGTTTCTATGGTGGAACCTATAATTCACCCCTCCACTTT
V: TRBV6-5; size: .; J: TRBJ2-5; D: .; CDR3: CASSSGYQETQYF; DNA: TGTGCCAGCAGTTCAGGGTACCAAGAGACCCAGTACTTC
V: TRBV6-5; size: .; J: TRBJ1-3; D: TRBD1; CDR3: CASGLTGGPGNTIYF; DNA: TGTGCCAGCGGACTTACAGGGGGACCTGGAAACACCATATATTTT
V: TRBV7-2; size: .; J: TRBJ1-6; D: .; CDR3: CASSFWGDNSPLHF; DNA: TGTGCCAGCAGCTTTTGGGGGGATAATTCACCCCTCCACTTT